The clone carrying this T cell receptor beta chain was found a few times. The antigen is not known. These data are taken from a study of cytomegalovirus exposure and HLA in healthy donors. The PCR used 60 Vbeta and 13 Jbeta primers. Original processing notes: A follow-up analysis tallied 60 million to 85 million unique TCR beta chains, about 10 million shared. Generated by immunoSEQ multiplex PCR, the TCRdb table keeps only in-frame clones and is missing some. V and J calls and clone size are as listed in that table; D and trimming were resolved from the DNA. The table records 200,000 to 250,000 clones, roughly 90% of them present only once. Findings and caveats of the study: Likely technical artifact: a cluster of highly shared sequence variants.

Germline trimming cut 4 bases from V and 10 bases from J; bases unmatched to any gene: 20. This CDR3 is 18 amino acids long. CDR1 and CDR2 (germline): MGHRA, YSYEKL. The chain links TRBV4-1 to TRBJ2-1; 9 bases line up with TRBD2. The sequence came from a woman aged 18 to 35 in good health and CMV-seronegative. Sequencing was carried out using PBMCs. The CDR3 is CASSPNRALAGWKIEQFF. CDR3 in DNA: TGCGCCAGCAGCCCGAACCGAGCCCTAGCGGGATGGAAAATCGAGCAGTTCTTC.